The clone carrying this T cell receptor beta chain is a singleton in its sample. CDR1 is WNHNN and CDR2 is SYGVQD in the germline V gene (reference sequence). CDR3 length equals 15 residues. V lost 3 bases, J lost 7 bases, and 9 bases stayed unmatched. Profiled with immunoSEQ multiplex PCR; TCRdb holds only in-frame clones, not every one. The sample has tens of thousands of clones, approximately 94% seen once. The data were taken from a study of T cell changes during pregnancy in multiple sclerosis. Sample: peripheral blood, taken in the third trimester of pregnancy. The V call is TRBV10-1, the J call TRBJ2-7; 10 nucleotides match TRBD2. The TCR sequence derives from a female donor with multiple sclerosis, enrolled in a pregnancy study. CDR3: CASSEQAGGLGEQYF. CDR3 in DNA: TGCGCCAGCAGTGAACAAGCGGGAGGGCTGGGGGAGCAGTACTTC.